This TCR beta chain derives from a study of shared clonotypes between healthy human individuals. Study at large: Donor composition was a couple of women and a few men, aged 18 to 49.

Approximately 30,000 T cell genomes, or about 290 ng DNA, went into unsorted PBMC replicate PCRs. With ten immunoSEQ deep assay plates, unsorted PBMC DNA underwent sequencing. Clones were read by immunoSEQ multiplex PCR, and TCRdb kept only the in-frame ones, dropping some. The sample contains fewer than 650,000 clones, 76% of which appear only once. Germline lookup yields CDR1 LNHNV and CDR2 YYDKDF (reference sequence). The CDR3 covers 16 residues. Trimming shortened V by 1 base and J by 0 bases, and 13 bases separated the two germline ends. Input material: PBMCs. The receptor comes from a woman between 35 and 50 years old in good health. Some clones in this sample may be carry-over from other donors' samples. The gene calls are TRBV15 and TRBJ2-7; D is possibly TRBD2 (7 bases). The CDR3 region is CATSRVGGEGSYEQYF. The DNA for the CDR3 is TGTGCCACCAGCAGAGTAGGGGGGGAGGGCTCCTACGAGCAGTACTTC.